These 27 T cell receptor beta chains came from one sample sequenced in a study of T-cell reconstitution after alpha-beta-depleted transplantation in children. Preparation of the TCRbeta library involved a method that used unique molecular identifiers. Via MiXCR, TCRdb re-called the PCR reads, giving one row per CDR3 protein. The data hold about a million distinct CDR3 sequences, with less than 30% observed a single time. The sequencing here drew on PBMCs, mostly from graft donor cells, taken 360 days after TCRalphabeta/CD19-depleted stem cell transplant. These TCRs come from a boy younger than two who had a stem cell transplant for SCID, so the T cells may come from the graft donor.

V is TRBV20-1 and J is TRBJ2-3; D possibly uses TRBD1 or TRBD2 (6 bases each). The CDR3 covers 12 residues. Trimming took off 6 bases at V and 6 bases at J, with 13 bases between the two ends. Germline CDR1 and CDR2: DFQATT and SNEGSKA (reference sequence). The CDR3 DNA reads as TGCAGTGCCCGGGGGCTACTGGATACGCAGTATTTT. Its protein product is CSARGLLDTQYF.

The chain is built from TRBV5-5 and TRBJ2-5; no definite D call. V lost 1 base, J lost 4 bases, and 8 bases lay in between. The germline V gene has CDR1 SGHKS and CDR2 YYEKEE (reference sequence). CDR3 length equals 13 residues. This CDR3 is CASSLSWRETQYF. The CDR3 coding sequence is TGTGCCAGCAGCTTGAGTTGGAGAGAGACCCAGTACTTC.

This chain joins TRBV5-5 and TRBJ2-2, with 8 positions matching TRBD1. Trimming cost V 4 bases and J 4 bases; bases outside gene matches: 6. The germline gives CDR1 SGHKS, CDR2 YYEKEE (reference sequence). The CDR3 has 15 amino acids. This CDR3 reads CASSPVTGVTGELFF. In DNA, the CDR3 is TGTGCCAGCAGCCCAGTGACAGGGGTCACCGGGGAGCTGTTTTTT.

V and J are TRBV12-3 or TRBV12-4 and TRBJ2-2, with D possibly matching TRBD1 (5 bases). The CDR3 sequence is 15 residues long. Trimming pared 6 bases from V and 0 bases from J, leaving 11 bases between. The CDR3 DNA follows: TGTGCCAGCAGCCGGACGACAGCGAACACCGGGGAGCTGTTTTTT. Translated, it gives CASSRTTANTGELFF.

This clonotype showed up just a few times. The V gene is TRBV20-1, the J gene TRBJ1-5; 7 positions agree with TRBD1. This CDR3 comprises 11 residues. The J segment lost 16 bases and the V segment lost 5 bases, leaving 11 bases of the junction unmatched. CDR1 and CDR2 (germline): DFQATT, SNEGSKA (reference sequence). CDR3 sequence reads: CSAGSPGQTHF. The CDR3 DNA follows: TGCAGTGCTGGATCGCCGGGACAGACCCATTTT.

V is TRBV15 and J is TRBJ2-5; D remains ambiguous. Germline V gives CDR1 LNHNV, CDR2 YYDKDF (reference sequence). The CDR3 has 13 residues. Trimming shortened V by 0 bases and J by 4 bases, and 6 bases separated the two germline ends. The CDR3 DNA sequence: TGTGCCACCAGCAGAGATAACGGAGAGACCCAGTACTTC. It specifies CATSRDNGETQYF.

The table lists this clonotype with a few counts. The rearrangement uses TRBV30 and TRBJ1-1; D is possibly TRBD1 (5 bases). The germline gives CDR1 GTSNPN, CDR2 SVGIG (reference sequence). The CDR3 runs 10 residues. The CDR3 sequence: CATGGGEAFF. CDR3 bases: TGTGCGACGGGGGGAGGTGAAGCTTTCTTT.

The sample holds a few counts of this clonotype. The chain is built from TRBV6-1 and TRBJ1-6; weak D call: TRBD1 (5 bases). Germline CDR1 reads MNHNS; CDR2 reads SASEGT. This CDR3 has 15 amino acids. The germline V and J ends were trimmed by 3 bases and 3 bases, with 9 bases remaining between them. In nucleotides, the CDR3 is TGTGCCAGCAGTGAGGGGACGGTCTATAATTCACCCCTCCACTTT. It codes for CASSEGTVYNSPLHF.

This clonotype was seen more than once but under ten times. The V and J genes are TRBV12-3 or TRBV12-4 and TRBJ2-2; tentatively, D is TRBD2 (7 bases). The length of the CDR3 is 15 residues. V lost 8 bases to trimming and J lost 5 bases, with 18 bases between them. This CDR3 reads CASRARGAQTGELFF. CDR3 DNA sequence: TGTGCCAGCCGGGCACGGGGGGCTCAGACCGGGGAGCTGTTTTTT.

This clonotype was counted a few times. V gene TRBV20-1 combines with J gene TRBJ2-7, with 8 nucleotides matching TRBD2. The trim removed 0 bases at V and 4 bases at J, leaving 17 bases unmatched. The CDR3 contains 18 residues. The germline V gene has CDR1 DFQATT and CDR2 SNEGSKA (reference sequence). The CDR3 DNA follows: TGCAGTGCTAGAGATATTGGTTTACGGGGGGGCACCCCGTACGAGCAGTACTTC. Protein sequence: CSARDIGLRGGTPYEQYF.

This clonotype was counted many times. V and J are TRBV7-8 and TRBJ2-2; D call uncertain. Trimming removed 5 bases at V and 3 bases at J, with 10 bases between. The CDR3 is 14 amino acids. The germline CDR1 and CDR2 sequences are SGHVS and FQNEAQ. The CDR3 bases are TGTGCCAGCAGCCTAGAGGAGTACACCGGGGAGCTGTTTTTT. As protein: CASSLEEYTGELFF.

This clonotype was found a few times. The gene calls are TRBV5-1 and TRBJ2-5, with a tentative D call TRBD1 (8 bases). V lost 1 base, J lost 3 bases, and 13 bases lay in between. The V gene's germline CDR1 is SGHRS and CDR2 YFSETQ. This CDR3 is 15 amino acids long. CDR3 amino acids: CASSLQGAGEETQYF. For the CDR3, the DNA is TGCGCCAGCAGCTTGCAGGGGGCGGGAGAAGAGACCCAGTACTTC. The full variable domain, completed using reference TRBV5-1 and TRBJ2-5, is KAGVTQTPRYLIKTRGQQVTLSCSPISGHRSVSWYQQTPGQGLQFLFEYFSETQRNKGNFPGRFSGRQFSNSRSEMNVSTLELGDSALYLCASSLQGAGEETQYFGPGTRLLVL.

This clonotype was counted only a few times. V usage is TRBV20-1 and J usage is TRBJ1-2; D gene uncertain. V was pared by 7 bases and J by 6 bases, with 18 bases between. Per germline, CDR1 DFQATT and CDR2 SNEGSKA (reference sequence). CDR3 length equals 13 residues. The CDR3 region is CSGYISQANGYTF. The CDR3 DNA sequence: TGCAGTGGCTACATTTCCCAGGCGAATGGCTACACCTTC.

The chain is built from TRBV28 and TRBJ1-2, with D uncertain. Between the trimmed V and J ends, which lost 3 bases and 0 bases, there was a span of 14 bases. CDR3 length: 16 residues. From germline, CDR1 is MDHEN and CDR2 SYDVKM. CDR3 region: CASSFEANRANYGYTF. As DNA, the CDR3 is TGTGCCAGCAGTTTTGAGGCGAACAGAGCTAACTATGGCTACACCTTC.

The chain combines TRBV2 with TRBJ2-7; D gene ambiguous. Germline CDR1 is SNHLY and CDR2 is FYNNEI. Trimming left V 11 bases short and J 7 bases short, with 21 bases between. CDR3 length: 13 residues. CDR3 nucleotide sequence: TGTGCCGGAAGGCTAACGACCGGCCTAGAGCAGTACTTC. As protein: CAGRLTTGLEQYF.

The sample holds a few counts of this clonotype. The V gene is TRBV6-5, the J gene TRBJ2-1; TRBD2 agrees at 13 bases. With 6 bases clipped from V and 5 bases from J, the junction kept 10 bases outside the gene matches. The CDR3 length is 17 residues. Germline values: CDR1 MNHEY, CDR2 SVGAGI. This CDR3 reads CASSPPSLAGGNNEQFF. The CDR3 nucleotides read TGTGCCAGCAGCCCACCCTCACTAGCGGGGGGGAACAATGAGCAGTTCTTC.

This clonotype was counted between two and nine times. V is TRBV9 and J is TRBJ1-1, with D possibly being TRBD1 (5 bases). The V and J ends lost 4 bases and 4 bases respectively, with 11 bases between them. Germline V gene sequence: CDR1 SGDLS, CDR2 YYNGEE. The length of the CDR3 is 13 residues. The DNA for the CDR3 is TGTGCCAGCAGCTGGGACCTACGCACTGAAGCTTTCTTT. Protein: CASSWDLRTEAFF.

V gene TRBV11-2 combines with J gene TRBJ2-7; TRBD1 is a possible D gene (5 bases). Germline CDR1 and CDR2: SGHAT and FQNNGV. CDR3 size: 14 residues. The V gene lost 5 bases and the J gene lost 4 bases, with 15 bases spanning the gap. CDR3 sequence (DNA): TGTGCCAGCAGCGCCGACAGAGACCGTTACGAGCAGTACTTC. It is translated as CASSADRDRYEQYF. Full variable domain (remainder filled in from reference TRBV11-2 and TRBJ2-7): EAGVAQSPRYKIIEKRQSVAFWCNPISGHATLYWYQQILGQGPKLLIQFQNNGVVDDSQLPKDRFSAERLKGVDSTLKIQPAKLEDSAVYLCASSADRDRYEQYFGPGTRLTVT.

This clonotype was counted a few times. Written as DNA, the CDR3 is TGTGCCAGCAGTAAGAACAGGGTTAGCAATCAGCCCCAGCATTTT. Translation gives CASSKNRVSNQPQHF. The chain carries TRBV6-1 and TRBJ1-5, with D perhaps TRBD1 (6 bases). This CDR3 spans 15 amino acids. V was pared by 5 bases and J by 0 bases, with 11 bases between. Germline CDR1 MNHNS, CDR2 SASEGT.

The chain is built from TRBV4-1 and TRBJ1-2, with D perhaps matching TRBD1 (6 bases). This CDR3 is built from 14 residues. V was clipped by 4 bases and J by 3 bases, with 12 bases between them. Germline V CDR1 and CDR2: MGHRA, YSYEKL. CDR3 sequence: CASSPQGGDYGYTF. In DNA form, the CDR3 reads TGCGCCAGCAGCCCACAGGGAGGTGACTATGGCTACACCTTC.

The chain uses TRBV9 and TRBJ1-1; TRBD1 matches at 7 bases. V lost 3 bases to trimming and J lost 0 bases; unmatched junction nucleotides: 11. Germline V lookup: CDR1 SGDLS, CDR2 YYNGEE. This CDR3 contains 17 residues. In DNA form, the CDR3 reads TGTGCCAGCAGCGCGAACACAGGGGCGAGAATGAACACTGAAGCTTTCTTT. Residues: CASSANTGARMNTEAFF. The entire variable domain, with the rest obtained from reference TRBV9 and TRBJ1-1, is as follows: DSGVTQTPKHLITATGQRVTLRCSPRSGDLSVYWYQQSLDQGLQFLIQYYNGEERAKGNILERFSAQQFPDLHSELNLSSLELGDSALYFCASSANTGARMNTEAFFGQGTRLTVV.

The gene calls are TRBV20-1 and TRBJ2-5; a possible D gene is TRBD1 (6 bases). The CDR3 length is 15 residues. The V gene's germline CDR1 is DFQATT and CDR2 SNEGSKA (reference sequence). The germline V and J ends were trimmed by 2 bases and 5 bases, with 18 bases remaining between them. The DNA of the CDR3 is TGCAGTGCTAGATCATGGAAGGGGGTACGGGAGACCCAGTACTTC. It is translated as CSARSWKGVRETQYF.

The V call is TRBV5-1, the J call TRBJ2-3, with 8 bases fitting TRBD1. CDR3 size: 14 residues. J was trimmed by 7 bases and V by 4 bases; bases with no gene match: 8. CDR1 and CDR2 from the germline V gene are SGHRS and YFSETQ. The CDR3 protein is CASSPGQGKNTQYF. The CDR3 bases are TGCGCCAGCAGCCCCGGACAGGGTAAAAATACGCAGTATTTT. The variable domain in full, with the rest retrieved from reference TRBV5-1 and TRBJ2-3, is KAGVTQTPRYLIKTRGQQVTLSCSPISGHRSVSWYQQTPGQGLQFLFEYFSETQRNKGNFPGRFSGRQFSNSRSEMNVSTLELGDSALYLCASSPGQGKNTQYFGPGTRLTVL.

The chain couples TRBV12-3 or TRBV12-4 to TRBJ1-1; weak D call: TRBD1 (5 bases). V was cut by 3 bases and J by 2 bases, with 10 bases left in between. The CDR3 runs 14 residues. The CDR3 DNA follows: TGTGCCAGCAGTTTTAGACAGATAAACACTGAAGCTTTCTTT. This gives the protein CASSFRQINTEAFF.

The chain is built from TRBV5-6 and TRBJ2-6; 11 nucleotides agree with TRBD2. The CDR3 has 18 residues. The J segment lost 0 bases and the V segment lost 0 bases, leaving 2 bases of the junction unmatched. Germline CDR1 is SGHDT and CDR2 is YYEEEE. CDR3 region: CASSLGLAGISGANVLTF. CDR3 sequence (DNA): TGTGCCAGCAGCTTGGGACTAGCGGGGATCTCTGGGGCCAACGTCCTGACTTTC.

The V and J genes are TRBV11-1 and TRBJ1-3, with TRBD1 matching 7 bases. The germline V gene encodes CDR1 SGHAT and CDR2 FQDESV (reference sequence). The length of the CDR3 is 18 residues. Trimming took 2 bases from V and 0 from J; bases not matched to a gene: 10. CDR3 in DNA: TGTGCCAGCAGCTTACGACCGGGACAGCTTTTCTCTGGAAACACCATATATTTT. Translating gives CASSLRPGQLFSGNTIYF.

V and J are TRBV5-1 and TRBJ1-6, with D tentatively TRBD1 (6 bases). The germline V and J ends were trimmed by 4 bases and 10 bases, with 15 bases remaining between them. CDR1 and CDR2 (germline): SGHRS, YFSETQ. The CDR3 is 14 residues long. The DNA of the CDR3 is TGCGCCAGCAGCGCCGGACACGACAGGTCACCCCTCCACTTT. Its translation: CASSAGHDRSPLHF. Supplemented by reference TRBV5-1 and TRBJ1-6, the full variable domain reads KAGVTQTPRYLIKTRGQQVTLSCSPISGHRSVSWYQQTPGQGLQFLFEYFSETQRNKGNFPGRFSGRQFSNSRSEMNVSTLELGDSALYLCASSAGHDRSPLHFGNGTRLTVT.